These 20 T cell receptor beta chains were sequenced from one sample in a study of T cell responses to AZD1222 COVID-19 vaccine. Sequencing used immunoSEQ multiplex PCR; TCRdb keeps in-frame clones, though not all of them. The sample shows 150,000 or so clones, 80% to 90% of them seen only once. The sequencing here drew on peripheral blood, taken on day 0 of AZD1222 vaccination. These receptors were taken from an adult in good health.

This clone was seen just once. This sample includes further DNA sequences coding for the same CDR3. J is TRBJ1-2 and V is TRBV28; tentative D call: TRBD1 (5 bases). Trimming pared 3 bases from V and 2 bases from J, leaving 7 bases between. Germline lookup yields CDR1 MDHEN and CDR2 SYDVKM. CDR3 size: 13 residues. CDR3 amino acids: CASSFGGNYGYTF. In nucleotides, the CDR3 is TGTGCCAGCAGTTTCGGGGGGAACTATGGCTACACCTTC.

This chain links TRBV3-1 (or the pseudogene TRBV3-2) with TRBJ2-7, with D uncertain. This CDR3 is 13 amino acids long. V was trimmed by 0 bases and J by 6 bases, leaving 9 bases between them. Germline CDR1 LGHDT, CDR2 YNNKEL (reference sequence). The CDR3 loop is CASSQDLTAEQYF. The CDR3, as DNA: TGTGCCAGCAGCCAAGATCTAACAGCCGAGCAGTACTTC.

The rearrangement links TRBV2 to TRBJ1-2; D is possibly TRBD1 (5 bases). CDR1 is SNHLY, CDR2 FYNNEI, per germline. The CDR3 extends over 12 amino acids. Trimming shortened V by 6 bases and J by 8 bases, and 13 bases separated the two germline ends. The CDR3 protein is CASRGDFGGYTF. CDR3 nucleotides: TGTGCCAGCAGAGGGGATTTCGGGGGCTACACCTTC.

The chain recombines TRBV6-2 or TRBV6-3 with TRBJ2-7, with TRBD1 identical over 7 bases. The CDR3 extends over 15 amino acids. Per the germline V gene, CDR1 is MNHEY and CDR2 is SVGEGT. V was pared by 2 bases and J by 3 bases, with 7 bases of the junction left unmatched. The CDR3 nucleotides read TGTGCCAGCAGTTACACGGGACAGATAAACTACGAGCAGTACTTC. It encodes CASSYTGQINYEQYF.

J is TRBJ2-7 and V is TRBV6-5; 7 bases match TRBD1. V shed 10 bases and J 0 bases; nucleotides not matched to a gene: 9. The CDR3 extends over 14 amino acids. Germline V gene sequence: CDR1 MNHEY, CDR2 SVGAGI. CDR3 DNA sequence: TGTGCCACCCGGACAGGAGTCCCCTCCTACGAGCAGTACTTC. Protein: CATRTGVPSYEQYF.

This clone is a singleton in its sample. The rearrangement joins TRBV19 to TRBJ1-2; D not resolved. Germline CDR1 LNHDA, CDR2 SQIVND (reference sequence). This CDR3 is built from 11 residues. Deletions cut 6 bases from V and 4 bases from J, with 6 bases between. CDR3 DNA: TGTGCCAGTAGCCAGTTCTATGGCTACACCTTC. Amino acids: CASSQFYGYTF. Using reference TRBV19 and TRBJ1-2 for the parts outside the CDR3, the full variable domain is DGGITQSPKYLFRKEGQNVTLSCEQNLNHDAMYWYRQDPGQGLRLIYYSQIVNDFQKGDIAEGYSVSREKKESFPLTVTSAQKNPTAFYLCASSQFYGYTFGSGTRLTVV.

DNA for the CDR3: TGTGCCAGCAGGGTTTGGTCCGAGCAGTACTTC. It encodes CASRVWSEQYF. The chain couples TRBV28 to TRBJ2-7; no firm D call. Trimming took off 6 bases at V and 6 bases at J, with 9 bases between the two ends. The germline V gene has CDR1 MDHEN and CDR2 SYDVKM. The CDR3 spans 11 residues.

This clone came up once. CDR3 sequence: CASSFRGGKTYEQYF. The CDR3 DNA is TGCGCCAGCAGCTTTAGGGGCGGGAAGACCTACGAGCAGTACTTC. The V gene is TRBV5-1, the J gene TRBJ2-7; perhaps TRBD2 as D (6 bases). V lost 2 bases to trimming and J lost 2 bases, with 14 bases between them. This CDR3 is 15 amino acids long. The germline V gene encodes CDR1 SGHRS and CDR2 YFSETQ.

This clone was seen more than once but under ten times. The chain joins TRBV28 to TRBJ2-1, with D unclear. Germline lookup yields CDR1 MDHEN and CDR2 SYDVKM. Trimming cost V 5 bases and J 4 bases, with 9 bases left between them. The CDR3 is 13 amino acids. CDR3 in DNA: TGTGCCAGCAGTCTTGATATGTACAATGAGCAGTTCTTC. This codes for CASSLDMYNEQFF.

In nucleotides, the CDR3 is TGTGCCAGCAACTCACTTAACACAGGGGAGGTCACAGATACGCAGTATTTT. It specifies CASNSLNTGEVTDTQYF. The J gene is TRBJ2-3, the V gene TRBV3-1 (or the pseudogene TRBV3-2), with a possible D match to TRBD1 (7 bases). Trimming removed 7 bases from V and 2 bases from J, with 22 bases in between. CDR1 and CDR2 (germline): LGHDT, YNNKEL (reference sequence). The CDR3 runs 17 residues.

V and J are TRBV7-9 and TRBJ2-1; the match to TRBD1 covers 7 bases. V was clipped by 11 bases and J by 8 bases; unmatched bases: 15. The CDR3 length is 14 residues. The germline gives CDR1 SEHNR, CDR2 FQNEAQ (reference sequence). The CDR3 sequence: CAGDRAAILDEQFF. Here the CDR3 DNA reads TGTGCCGGAGACAGGGCGGCTATTCTGGATGAGCAGTTCTTC.

By its share, this clone is medium-sized. V usage is TRBV4-2 and J usage is TRBJ2-7; 8 bases are a match to TRBD1. Looked up from germline, CDR1 is LGHNA and CDR2 is YNFKEQ. There are 15 residues in the CDR3. The trim removed 1 base at V and 3 bases at J, leaving 5 bases unmatched. This CDR3 reads CASSQAGTGYYEQYF. The CDR3 coding sequence is TGTGCCAGCAGCCAAGCCGGGACAGGATACTACGAGCAGTACTTC.

A single count supports this clone. The CDR3, as DNA: TGTGCCAGCAGCTTAAAGTATCTGACGAACACCGGGGAGCTGTTTTTT. The encoded protein is CASSLKYLTNTGELFF. The chain joins TRBV7-9 to TRBJ2-2; no clear D gene. Trimming stripped 2 bases from V and 0 bases from J, with 10 bases between. Germline V gives CDR1 SEHNR, CDR2 FQNEAQ (reference sequence). The CDR3 has 16 residues.

The V call is TRBV3-1 (or the pseudogene TRBV3-2), the J call TRBJ1-2; unclear D gene. Germline V gene sequence: CDR1 LGHDT, CDR2 YNNKEL (reference sequence). The length of the CDR3 is 16 residues. The germline V and J ends were trimmed by 0 bases and 8 bases, with 19 bases remaining between them. As DNA, the CDR3 is TGTGCCAGCAGCCAAGATCTAAAAGGCAGTTATTTAGGCTACACCTTC. It encodes CASSQDLKGSYLGYTF.

This clone was observed once. V gene TRBV10-2 combines with J gene TRBJ2-6; D unclear. The CDR3 covers 16 residues. Looked up from germline, CDR1 is WSHSY and CDR2 is SAAADI. The ends were cut back, 4 bases at V and 0 bases at J, with 10 bases in the middle. The CDR3 DNA reads TGCGCCAGCAGTGCATTGGCTGTCTCTGGGGCCAACGTCCTGACTTTC. It yields the protein CASSALAVSGANVLTF.

The rearrangement links TRBV27 to TRBJ1-1; 11 bases line up with TRBD1. CDR1 MNHEY and CDR2 SMNVEV come from the germline V gene (reference sequence). J lost 6 bases, V lost 0 bases, and 18 bases had no gene match. The CDR3 has 20 amino acids. The CDR3 DNA reads TGTGCCAGCAGTTTATCACCCCTTTATTTGGACAGGGGGCTCATATCTGAAGCTTTCTTT. It is translated as CASSLSPLYLDRGLISEAFF.

The chain combines TRBV6-5 with TRBJ2-1; 10 bases fit TRBD1. After removal of 5 bases from V and 3 bases from J, the junction contained 4 bases not matched to a gene. Germline CDR1 reads MNHEY; CDR2 reads SVGAGI. The CDR3 consists of 15 residues. The CDR3: CASSTRTGGYNEQFF. The CDR3 bases are TGTGCCAGCAGTACCAGGACAGGGGGCTACAATGAGCAGTTCTTC.

The rearrangement joins TRBV6-6 to TRBJ2-7, with 8 bases aligning to TRBD1. Germline CDR1 reads MNHNY; CDR2 reads SVGAGI (reference sequence). Trimming removed 5 bases from V and 3 bases from J; junction bases left unmatched: 12. CDR3 size: 16 residues. The CDR3 coding sequence is TGTGCCAGCAGTCGACGCTCCGGACAGGGTATCTACGAGCAGTACTTC. Translated, it gives CASSRRSGQGIYEQYF.

This clone was observed a few times. The V gene is TRBV6-5, the J gene TRBJ1-1; no clear D. The germline V and J ends were trimmed by 5 bases and 3 bases, with 16 bases remaining between them. Per the germline V gene, CDR1 is MNHEY and CDR2 is SVGAGI. The CDR3 covers 15 residues. The CDR3 bases are TGTGCCAGCAGTCCGCTGACGGGGAATTACACTGAAGCTTTCTTT. This gives the protein CASSPLTGNYTEAFF.

The chain joins TRBV7-9 to TRBJ2-2; no clear D. The CDR3 loop spans 14 amino acids. The germline CDR1 and CDR2 sequences are SEHNR and FQNEAQ (reference sequence). V dropped 2 bases and J dropped 4 bases, with 8 bases sitting between them. The CDR3 DNA sequence: TGTGCCAGCAGCTTATTCGGCGGCACCGGGGAGCTGTTTTTT. Its translation is CASSLFGGTGELFF.